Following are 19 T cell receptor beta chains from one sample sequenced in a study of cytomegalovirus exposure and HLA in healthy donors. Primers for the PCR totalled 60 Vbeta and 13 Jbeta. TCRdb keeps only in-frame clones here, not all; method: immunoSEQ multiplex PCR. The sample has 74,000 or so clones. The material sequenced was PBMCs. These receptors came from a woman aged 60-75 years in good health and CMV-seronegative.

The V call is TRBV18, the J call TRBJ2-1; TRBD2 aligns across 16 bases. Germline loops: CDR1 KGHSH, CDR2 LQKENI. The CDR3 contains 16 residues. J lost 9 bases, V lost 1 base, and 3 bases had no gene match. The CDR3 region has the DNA TGTGCCAGCTCACCACAGGGACTAGCGGGAGGGCTTGAGCAGTTCTTC. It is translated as CASSPQGLAGGLEQFF.

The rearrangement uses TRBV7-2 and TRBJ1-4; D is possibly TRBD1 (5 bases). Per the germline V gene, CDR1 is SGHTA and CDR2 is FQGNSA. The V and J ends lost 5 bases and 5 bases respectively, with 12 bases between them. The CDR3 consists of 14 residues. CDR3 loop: CASSQGVTNEKLFF. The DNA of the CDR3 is TGTGCCAGCAGCCAAGGGGTGACAAATGAAAAACTGTTTTTT.

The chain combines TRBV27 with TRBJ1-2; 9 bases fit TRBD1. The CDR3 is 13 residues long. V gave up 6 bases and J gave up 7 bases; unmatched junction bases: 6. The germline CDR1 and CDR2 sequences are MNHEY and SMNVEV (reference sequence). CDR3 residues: CASSAQGAGGYTF. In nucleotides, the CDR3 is TGTGCCAGCAGCGCACAGGGGGCTGGTGGCTACACCTTC.

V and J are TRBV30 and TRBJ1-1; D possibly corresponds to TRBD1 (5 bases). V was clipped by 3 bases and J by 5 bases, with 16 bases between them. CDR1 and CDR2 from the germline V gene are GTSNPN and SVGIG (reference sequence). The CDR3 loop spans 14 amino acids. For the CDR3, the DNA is TGTGCCTGGAGCTACACGAACCGGGGGACTGAAGCTTTCTTT. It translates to CAWSYTNRGTEAFF.

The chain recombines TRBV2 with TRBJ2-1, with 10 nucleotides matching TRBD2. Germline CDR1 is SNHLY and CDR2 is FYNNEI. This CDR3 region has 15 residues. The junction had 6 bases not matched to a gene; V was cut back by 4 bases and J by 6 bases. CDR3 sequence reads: CASSAGLADRNEQFF. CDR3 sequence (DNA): TGTGCCAGCAGTGCCGGACTAGCGGACCGCAATGAGCAGTTCTTC.

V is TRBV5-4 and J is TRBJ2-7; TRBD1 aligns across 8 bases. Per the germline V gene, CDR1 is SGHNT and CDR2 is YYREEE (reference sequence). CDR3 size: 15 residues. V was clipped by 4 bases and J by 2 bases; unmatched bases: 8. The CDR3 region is CASSDGQGRTYEQYF. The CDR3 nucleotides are TGTGCCAGCAGCGACGGACAGGGTAGGACCTACGAGCAGTACTTC.

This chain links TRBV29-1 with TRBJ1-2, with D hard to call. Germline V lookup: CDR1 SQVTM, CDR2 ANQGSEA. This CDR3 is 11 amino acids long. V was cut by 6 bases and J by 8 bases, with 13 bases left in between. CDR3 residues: CSVRTGAGYTF. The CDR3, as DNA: TGCAGCGTCCGGACGGGAGCCGGCTACACCTTC.

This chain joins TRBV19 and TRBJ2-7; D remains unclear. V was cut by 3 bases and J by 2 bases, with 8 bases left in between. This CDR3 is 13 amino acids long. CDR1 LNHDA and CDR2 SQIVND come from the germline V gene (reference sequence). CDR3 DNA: TGTGCCAGTAGTATTACTCTGACCTACGAGCAGTACTTC. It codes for CASSITLTYEQYF.

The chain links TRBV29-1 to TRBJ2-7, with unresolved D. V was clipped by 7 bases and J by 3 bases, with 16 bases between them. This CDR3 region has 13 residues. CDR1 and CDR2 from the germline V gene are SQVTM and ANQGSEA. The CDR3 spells CSAAPRRNYEQYF. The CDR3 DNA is TGCAGCGCCGCCCCTCGGCGGAACTACGAGCAGTACTTC.

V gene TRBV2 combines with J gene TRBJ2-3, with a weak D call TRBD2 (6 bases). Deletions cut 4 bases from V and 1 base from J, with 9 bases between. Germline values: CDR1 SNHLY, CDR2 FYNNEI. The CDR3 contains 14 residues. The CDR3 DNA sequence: TGTGCCAGCAGTGGAGGAGGGGGCACAGATACGCAGTATTTT. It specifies CASSGGGGTDTQYF.

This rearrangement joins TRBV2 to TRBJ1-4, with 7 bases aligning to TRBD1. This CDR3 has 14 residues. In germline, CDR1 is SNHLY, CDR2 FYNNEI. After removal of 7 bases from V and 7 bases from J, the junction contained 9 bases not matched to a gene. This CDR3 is CASMLRQGGEKLFF. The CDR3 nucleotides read TGTGCCAGCATGTTAAGACAGGGCGGTGAAAAACTGTTTTTT.

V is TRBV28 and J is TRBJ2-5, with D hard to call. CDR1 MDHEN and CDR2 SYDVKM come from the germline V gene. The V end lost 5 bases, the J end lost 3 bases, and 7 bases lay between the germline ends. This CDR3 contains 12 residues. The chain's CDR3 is CASSLGEETQYF. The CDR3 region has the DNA TGTGCCAGCAGTCTAGGAGAAGAGACCCAGTACTTC.

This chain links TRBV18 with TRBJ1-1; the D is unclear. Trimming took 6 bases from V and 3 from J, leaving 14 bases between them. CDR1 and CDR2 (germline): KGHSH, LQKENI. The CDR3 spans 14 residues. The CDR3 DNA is TGTGCCAGCTCCCGAGGAGGGAAGGACACTGAAGCTTTCTTT. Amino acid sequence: CASSRGGKDTEAFF.

CDR3 loop: CASSQPGLAGGGGTDTQYF. CDR3 nucleotides: TGCGCCAGCAGCCAACCGGGACTAGCGGGAGGGGGAGGAACAGATACGCAGTATTTT. The V and J genes are TRBV4-1 and TRBJ2-3; 16 positions agree with TRBD2. V trimming: 2 bases; J trimming: 3 bases; junction bases outside the gene matches: 8. CDR1 and CDR2 from the germline V gene are MGHRA and YSYEKL. This CDR3 has 19 residues.

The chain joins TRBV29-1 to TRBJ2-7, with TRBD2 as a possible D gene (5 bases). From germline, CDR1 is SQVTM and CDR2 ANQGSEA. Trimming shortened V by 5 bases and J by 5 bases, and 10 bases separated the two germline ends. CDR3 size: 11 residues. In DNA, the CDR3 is TGCAGCGTTTGGACTCCGAACGAGCAGTACTTC. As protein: CSVWTPNEQYF.

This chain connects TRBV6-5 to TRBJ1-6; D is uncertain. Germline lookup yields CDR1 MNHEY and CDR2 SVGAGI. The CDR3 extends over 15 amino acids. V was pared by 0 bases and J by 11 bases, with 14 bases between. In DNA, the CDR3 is TGTGCCAGCAGTTACTCGACGGGTTTCATTGCACCCCTCCACTTT. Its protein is CASSYSTGFIAPLHF.

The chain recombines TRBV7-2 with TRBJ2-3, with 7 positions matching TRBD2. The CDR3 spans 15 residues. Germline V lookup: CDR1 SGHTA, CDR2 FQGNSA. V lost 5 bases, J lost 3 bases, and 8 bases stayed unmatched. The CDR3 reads CASSARIGGTDTQYF. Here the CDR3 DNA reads TGTGCCAGCAGCGCCCGAATCGGGGGGACAGATACGCAGTATTTT.

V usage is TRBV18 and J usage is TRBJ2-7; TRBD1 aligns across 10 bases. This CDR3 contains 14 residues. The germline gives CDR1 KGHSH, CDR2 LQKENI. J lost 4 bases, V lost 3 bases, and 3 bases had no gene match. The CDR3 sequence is CASSPRQGAYEQYF. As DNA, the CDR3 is TGTGCCAGCTCACCCAGACAGGGGGCGTACGAGCAGTACTTC.

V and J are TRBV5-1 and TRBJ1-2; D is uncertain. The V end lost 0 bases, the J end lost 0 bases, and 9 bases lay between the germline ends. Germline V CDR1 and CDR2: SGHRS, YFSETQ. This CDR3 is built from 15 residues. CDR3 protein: CASSLVSGPNYGYTF. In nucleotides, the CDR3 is TGCGCCAGCAGCTTGGTTTCAGGCCCTAACTATGGCTACACCTTC.